This TCR beta chain was recovered during a study of blood T cell repertoires in COVID-19. On the study more broadly: The United States, Italy and Spain were the sources of the acute and convalescent COVID-19 samples. PBMCs, B-cell-depleted T cells, or T cells were the source of the cDNA or gDNA that made up the material.

CDR1 SGDLS and CDR2 YYNGEE come from the germline V gene. The CDR3 contains 14 residues. V shed 1 base and J shed 13 bases, with 17 bases lying between them. Original processing notes: Nucleated cell counts were estimated from reference gene primer amplification. Sequencing used immunoSEQ multiplex PCR; TCRdb keeps in-frame clones, though not all of them. V and J calls plus clone size are reproduced from that table; the DNA served to infer D and trimming. The data show about 140,000 clones, approximately 90% seen once. The TCR originated in a human donor in a cohort sampled during active COVID-19. The rearrangement uses TRBV9 and TRBJ2-2; possibly TRBD2 for D (5 bases). The material sequenced was peripheral blood. CDR3 sequence (DNA): TGTGCCAGCAGCGTATCAACCTCCGAAGAGGGGCTGTTTTTT. Its translation is CASSVSTSEEGLFF. The complete variable domain, with remaining parts taken from reference TRBV9 and TRBJ2-2, reads DSGVTQTPKHLITATGQRVTLRCSPRSGDLSVYWYQQSLDQGLQFLIQYYNGEERAKGNILERFSAQQFPDLHSELNLSSLELGDSALYFCASSVSTSEEGLFFGEGSRLTVL.